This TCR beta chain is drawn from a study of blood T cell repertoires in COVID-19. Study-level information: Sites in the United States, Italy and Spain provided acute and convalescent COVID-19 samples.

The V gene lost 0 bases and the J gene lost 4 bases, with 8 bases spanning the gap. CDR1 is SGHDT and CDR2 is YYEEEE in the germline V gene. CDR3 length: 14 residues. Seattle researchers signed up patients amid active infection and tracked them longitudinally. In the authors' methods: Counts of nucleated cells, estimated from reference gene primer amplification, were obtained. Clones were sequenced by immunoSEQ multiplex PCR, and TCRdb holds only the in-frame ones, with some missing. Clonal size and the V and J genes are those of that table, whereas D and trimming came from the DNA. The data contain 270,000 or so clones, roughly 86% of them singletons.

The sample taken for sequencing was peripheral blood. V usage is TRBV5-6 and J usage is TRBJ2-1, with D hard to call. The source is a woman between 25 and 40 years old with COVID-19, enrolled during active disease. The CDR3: CASSLERMYNEQFF. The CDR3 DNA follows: TGTGCCAGCAGCTTGGAGAGAATGTACAATGAGCAGTTCTTC.